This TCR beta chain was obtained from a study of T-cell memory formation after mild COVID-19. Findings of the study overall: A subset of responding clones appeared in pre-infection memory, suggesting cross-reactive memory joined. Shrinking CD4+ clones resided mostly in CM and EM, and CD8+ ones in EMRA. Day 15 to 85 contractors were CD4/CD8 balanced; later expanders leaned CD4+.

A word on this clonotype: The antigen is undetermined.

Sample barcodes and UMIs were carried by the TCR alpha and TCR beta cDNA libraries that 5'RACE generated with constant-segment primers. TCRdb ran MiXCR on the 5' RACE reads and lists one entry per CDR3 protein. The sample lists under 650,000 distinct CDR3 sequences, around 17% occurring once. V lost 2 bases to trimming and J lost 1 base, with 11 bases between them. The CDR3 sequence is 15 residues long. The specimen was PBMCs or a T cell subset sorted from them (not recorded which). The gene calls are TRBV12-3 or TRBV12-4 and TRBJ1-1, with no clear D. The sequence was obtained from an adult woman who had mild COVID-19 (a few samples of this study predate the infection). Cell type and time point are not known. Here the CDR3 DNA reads TGTGCCAGCAGTTTAATACGCAATGAGAACACTGAAGCTTTCTTT. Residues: CASSLIRNENTEAFF.